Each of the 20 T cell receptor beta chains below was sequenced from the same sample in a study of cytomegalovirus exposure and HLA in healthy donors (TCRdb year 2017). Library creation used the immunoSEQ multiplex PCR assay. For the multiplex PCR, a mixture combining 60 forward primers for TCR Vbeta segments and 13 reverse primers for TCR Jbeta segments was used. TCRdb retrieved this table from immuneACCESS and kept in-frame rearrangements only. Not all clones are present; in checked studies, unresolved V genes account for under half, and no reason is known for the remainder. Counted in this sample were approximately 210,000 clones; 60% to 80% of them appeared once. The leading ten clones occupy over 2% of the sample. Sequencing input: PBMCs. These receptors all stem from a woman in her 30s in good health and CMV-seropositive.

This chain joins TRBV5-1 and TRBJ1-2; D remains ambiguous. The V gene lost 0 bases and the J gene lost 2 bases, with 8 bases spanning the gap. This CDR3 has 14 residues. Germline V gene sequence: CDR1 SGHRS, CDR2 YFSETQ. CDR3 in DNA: TGCGCCAGCAGCTTGGCCCCTGAGAACTATGGCTACACCTTC. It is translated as CASSLAPENYGYTF.

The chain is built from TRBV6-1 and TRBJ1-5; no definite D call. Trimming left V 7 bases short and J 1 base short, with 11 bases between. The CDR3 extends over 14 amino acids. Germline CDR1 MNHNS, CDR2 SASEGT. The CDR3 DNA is TGTGCCAGCATTCTCTCGGGGAGCAATCAGCCCCAGCATTTT. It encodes CASILSGSNQPQHF.

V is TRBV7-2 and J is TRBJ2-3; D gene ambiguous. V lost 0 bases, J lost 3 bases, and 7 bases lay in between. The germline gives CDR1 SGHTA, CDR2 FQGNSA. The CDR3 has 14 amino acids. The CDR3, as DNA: TGTGCCAGCAGCTTAGCGTTGCGTACAGATACGCAGTATTTT. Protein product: CASSLALRTDTQYF.

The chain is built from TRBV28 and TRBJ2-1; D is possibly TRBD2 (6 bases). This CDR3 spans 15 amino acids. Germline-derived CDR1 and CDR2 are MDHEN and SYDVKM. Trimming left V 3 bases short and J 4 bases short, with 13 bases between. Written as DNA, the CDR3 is TGTGCCAGCAGTTTCGACTTAGCGGCATACAATGAGCAGTTCTTC. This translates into CASSFDLAAYNEQFF.

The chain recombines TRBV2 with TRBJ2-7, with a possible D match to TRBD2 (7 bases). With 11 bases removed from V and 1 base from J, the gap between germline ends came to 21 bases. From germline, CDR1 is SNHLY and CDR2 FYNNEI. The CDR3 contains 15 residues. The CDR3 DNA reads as TGTGCCGCATCGACCGGGGGGCTGGGGTCCTACGAGCAGTACTTC. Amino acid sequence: CAASTGGLGSYEQYF.

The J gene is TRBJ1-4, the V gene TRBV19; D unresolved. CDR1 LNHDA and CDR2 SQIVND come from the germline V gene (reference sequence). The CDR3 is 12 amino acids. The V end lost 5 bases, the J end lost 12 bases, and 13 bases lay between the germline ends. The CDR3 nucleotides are TGTGCCAGTAGTTTACTAGGACCGGAACTGTTTTTT. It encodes CASSLLGPELFF.

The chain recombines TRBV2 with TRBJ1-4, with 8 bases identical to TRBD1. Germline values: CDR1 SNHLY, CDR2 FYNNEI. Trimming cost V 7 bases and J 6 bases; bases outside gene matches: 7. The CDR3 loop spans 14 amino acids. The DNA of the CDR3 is TGTGCCAGCAATCGACAGGGGAACGATGAAAAACTGTTTTTT. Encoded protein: CASNRQGNDEKLFF.

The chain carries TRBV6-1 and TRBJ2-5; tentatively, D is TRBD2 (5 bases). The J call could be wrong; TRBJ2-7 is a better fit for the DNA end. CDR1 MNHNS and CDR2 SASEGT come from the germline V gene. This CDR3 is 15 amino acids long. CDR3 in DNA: TGTGCCAGCAGTCTCCTCGGAGGCCCTGCCCACGAGCAGTACTTC. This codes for CASSLLGGPAHEQYF.

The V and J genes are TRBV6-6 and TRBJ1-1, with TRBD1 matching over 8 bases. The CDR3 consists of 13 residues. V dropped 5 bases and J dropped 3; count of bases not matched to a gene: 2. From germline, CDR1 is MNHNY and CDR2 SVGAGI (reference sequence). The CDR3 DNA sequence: TGTGCCAGCAGTGACAGGGGTGACACTGAAGCTTTCTTT. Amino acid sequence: CASSDRGDTEAFF.

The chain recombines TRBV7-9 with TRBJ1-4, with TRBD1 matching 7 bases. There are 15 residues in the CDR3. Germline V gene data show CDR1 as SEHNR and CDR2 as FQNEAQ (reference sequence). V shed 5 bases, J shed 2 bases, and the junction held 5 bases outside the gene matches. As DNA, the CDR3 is TGTGCCAGCAGCCCCACAGGGGCCACTAATGAAAAACTGTTTTTT. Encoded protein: CASSPTGATNEKLFF.

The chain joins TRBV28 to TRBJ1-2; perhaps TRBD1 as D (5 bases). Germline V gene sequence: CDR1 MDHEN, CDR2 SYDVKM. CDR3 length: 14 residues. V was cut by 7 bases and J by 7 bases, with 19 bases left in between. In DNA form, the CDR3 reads TGTGCCAGCACCGAAACGTACAGGCAGGGTGGCTACACCTTC. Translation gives CASTETYRQGGYTF.

The CDR3 sequence is CASSLTGTGHGEQFF. The CDR3 DNA sequence: TGTGCCAGCAGCTTGACCGGGACAGGGCATGGAGAGCAGTTCTTC. The chain joins TRBV11-3 to TRBJ2-1; 9 bases are shared with TRBD1. Germline CDR1 is SGHNT and CDR2 is YENEEA. V dropped 3 bases and J dropped 10; count of bases not matched to a gene: 10. The CDR3 extends over 15 amino acids.

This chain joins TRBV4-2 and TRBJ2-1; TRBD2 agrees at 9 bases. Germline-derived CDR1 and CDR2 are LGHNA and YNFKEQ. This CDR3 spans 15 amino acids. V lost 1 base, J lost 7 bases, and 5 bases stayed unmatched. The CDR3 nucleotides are TGTGCCAGCAGCCAAGGGGCGGGGGGGCAGAATGAGCAGTTCTTC. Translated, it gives CASSQGAGGQNEQFF.

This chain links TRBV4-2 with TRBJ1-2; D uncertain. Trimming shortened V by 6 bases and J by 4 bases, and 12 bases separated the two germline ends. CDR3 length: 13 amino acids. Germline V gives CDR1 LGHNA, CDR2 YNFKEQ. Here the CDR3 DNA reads TGTGCCAGCAGTTTTGGCCAGGCCTATGGCTACACCTTC. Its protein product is CASSFGQAYGYTF.

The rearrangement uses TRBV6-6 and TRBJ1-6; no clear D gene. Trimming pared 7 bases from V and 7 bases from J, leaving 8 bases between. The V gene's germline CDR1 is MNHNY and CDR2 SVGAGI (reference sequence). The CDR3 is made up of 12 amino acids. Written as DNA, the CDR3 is TGTGCCAGCAATGCAGGAAATTCACCCCTCCACTTT. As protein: CASNAGNSPLHF.

In DNA form, the CDR3 reads TGTGCCAGTAGTACGGCGGGCGGGAAAGGGCTTGAGCAGTTCTTC. As protein: CASSTAGGKGLEQFF. This chain uses TRBV19 with TRBJ2-1, with D maybe TRBD2 (6 bases). In germline, CDR1 is LNHDA, CDR2 SQIVND (reference sequence). CDR3 length equals 15 residues. V was pared by 4 bases and J by 9 bases, with 19 bases between.

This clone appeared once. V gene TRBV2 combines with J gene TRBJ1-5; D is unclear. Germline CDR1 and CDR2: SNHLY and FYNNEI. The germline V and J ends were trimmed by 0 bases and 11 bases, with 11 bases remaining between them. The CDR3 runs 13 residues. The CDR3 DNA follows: TGTGCCAGCAGTGAAGCGTTCCCCTCGGCCCAGCATTTT. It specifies CASSEAFPSAQHF.

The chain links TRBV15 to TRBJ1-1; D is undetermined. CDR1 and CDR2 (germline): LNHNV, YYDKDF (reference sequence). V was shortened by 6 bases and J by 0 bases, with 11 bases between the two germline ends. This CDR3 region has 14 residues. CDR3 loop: CATSPGVMNTEAFF. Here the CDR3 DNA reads TGTGCCACCAGTCCCGGGGTCATGAACACTGAAGCTTTCTTT.

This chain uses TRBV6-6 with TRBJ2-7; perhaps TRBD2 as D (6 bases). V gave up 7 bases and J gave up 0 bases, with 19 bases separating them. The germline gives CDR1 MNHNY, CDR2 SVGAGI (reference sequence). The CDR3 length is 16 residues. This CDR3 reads CASIGYPGEASYEQYF. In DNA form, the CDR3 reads TGTGCCAGCATCGGGTACCCGGGAGAGGCCTCCTACGAGCAGTACTTC.

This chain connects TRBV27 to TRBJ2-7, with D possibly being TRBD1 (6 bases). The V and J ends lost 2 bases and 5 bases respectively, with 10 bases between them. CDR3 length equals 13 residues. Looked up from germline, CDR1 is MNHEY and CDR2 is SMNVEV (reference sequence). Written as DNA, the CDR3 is TGTGCCAGCAGTTTAATCTACAGGGACGAGCAGTACTTC. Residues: CASSLIYRDEQYF.